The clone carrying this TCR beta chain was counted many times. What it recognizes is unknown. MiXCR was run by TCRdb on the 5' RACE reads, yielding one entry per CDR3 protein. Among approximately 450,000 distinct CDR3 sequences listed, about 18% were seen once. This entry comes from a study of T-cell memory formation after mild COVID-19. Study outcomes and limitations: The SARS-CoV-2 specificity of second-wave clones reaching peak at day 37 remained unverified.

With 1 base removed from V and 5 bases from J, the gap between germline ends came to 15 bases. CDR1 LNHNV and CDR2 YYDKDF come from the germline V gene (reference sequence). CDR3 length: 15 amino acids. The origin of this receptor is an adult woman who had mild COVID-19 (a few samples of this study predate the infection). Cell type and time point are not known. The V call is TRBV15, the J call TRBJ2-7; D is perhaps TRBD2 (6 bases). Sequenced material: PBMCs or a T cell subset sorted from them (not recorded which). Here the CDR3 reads CATSRGGDPYDEQYF. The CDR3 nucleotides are TGTGCCACCAGCAGAGGGGGGGATCCTTACGACGAGCAGTACTTC.